The 18 T cell receptor beta chains below were found in one sample sequenced in a study of T cell changes during pregnancy in multiple sclerosis. Assay used: immunoSEQ multiplex PCR; TCRdb lists only in-frame clones, some missing. The sample comprises tens of thousands of clones, roughly 90% of which are singletons, and 0.95% rests with the top ten. The sequences come from peripheral blood, collected before pregnancy. These receptors were obtained from a female donor with multiple sclerosis, enrolled in a pregnancy study.

J is TRBJ2-7 and V is TRBV19; D possibly corresponds to TRBD2 (5 bases). Looked up from germline, CDR1 is LNHDA and CDR2 is SQIVND (reference sequence). This CDR3 spans 15 amino acids. Between the trimmed V and J ends, which lost 5 bases and 0 bases, there was a span of 14 bases. CDR3 residues: CASSPYGEISYEQYF. CDR3 DNA sequence: TGTGCCAGTAGTCCCTACGGGGAAATCTCCTACGAGCAGTACTTC.

This chain connects TRBV27 to TRBJ2-7; TRBD1 might be the D (6 bases). The CDR3 runs 15 residues. Trimming pared 0 bases from V and 9 bases from J, leaving 18 bases between. CDR1 is MNHEY and CDR2 is SMNVEV in the germline V gene (reference sequence). The CDR3 spells CASSLSATGGLLQYF. Written as DNA, the CDR3 is TGTGCCAGCAGTTTATCGGCGACAGGTGGCCTTTTGCAGTACTTC.

This rearrangement joins TRBV28 to TRBJ1-3, with TRBD1 matching over 7 bases. This CDR3 comprises 15 residues. The V segment lost 8 bases and the J segment 1 base; nucleotides outside the gene matches: 8. The germline V gene has CDR1 MDHEN and CDR2 SYDVKM. DNA for the CDR3: TGTGCCAGCCGGGATCCAGGGGGTTCTGGAAACACCATATATTTT. It codes for CASRDPGGSGNTIYF.

The CDR3 region is CATGTGGTGELFF. The CDR3 nucleotides read TGTGCCACCGGGACAGGTGGAACCGGGGAGCTGTTTTTT. V is TRBV7-6 and J is TRBJ2-2; TRBD1 aligns across 8 bases. Germline assignment: CDR1 SGHVS and CDR2 FNYEAQ. The CDR3 is 13 residues long. V lost 10 bases, J lost 5 bases, and 6 bases stayed unmatched. Full variable domain (outside the CDR3, taken from reference TRBV7-6 and TRBJ2-2): GAGVSQSPRYKVTKRGQDVALRCDPISGHVSLYWYRQALGQGPEFLTYFNYEAQQDKSGLPNDRFSAERPEGSISTLTIQRTEQRDSAMYRCATGTGGTGELFFGEGSRLTVL.

The chain combines TRBV4-1 with TRBJ2-3; the D is unclear. CDR1 and CDR2 (germline): MGHRA, YSYEKL. The CDR3 spans 16 residues. V was shortened by 0 bases and J by 0 bases, with 10 bases between the two germline ends. The DNA for the CDR3 is TGCGCCAGCAGCCAAGATTTCGGCGGTAGCACAGATACGCAGTATTTT. Translating it yields CASSQDFGGSTDTQYF.

This chain joins TRBV7-8 and TRBJ1-5, with D perhaps TRBD1 (6 bases). The CDR3 contains 16 residues. V lost 2 bases and J lost 4, with 15 bases in between. Germline V gene sequence: CDR1 SGHVS, CDR2 FQNEAQ. The CDR3 DNA reads as TGTGCCAGCAGCTTATTGGGCAGGGGCAGGAATCAGCCCCAGCATTTT. Residues: CASSLLGRGRNQPQHF.

The chain recombines TRBV27 with TRBJ1-2, with D possibly TRBD1 on 5 matching bases. Germline CDR1 reads MNHEY; CDR2 reads SMNVEV (reference sequence). V shed 8 bases and J shed 8 bases, with 21 bases lying between them. CDR3 length: 14 amino acids. The chain's CDR3 is CASYVQGHQEGYTF. DNA of the CDR3: TGTGCCAGCTACGTGCAGGGCCATCAGGAGGGCTACACCTTC.

The chain is built from TRBV4-3 and TRBJ1-1; a possible D gene is TRBD1 (6 bases). The CDR3 runs to 14 residues. V lost 0 bases, J lost 10 bases, and 15 bases lay in between. Germline CDR1 is LGHNA and CDR2 is YSLEER. The CDR3 region has the DNA TGCGCCAGCAGCCAAGATCGGGGGGGGGCCGGAGCTTTCTTT. Translated, it gives CASSQDRGGAGAFF.

V gene TRBV4-1 combines with J gene TRBJ2-7; 9 bases are shared with TRBD2. This CDR3 has 15 residues. V trimming: 4 bases; J trimming: 6 bases; junction bases outside the gene matches: 10. CDR1 and CDR2 from the germline V gene are MGHRA and YSYEKL. CDR3 amino acids: CASSPRGGGISEQYF. Here the CDR3 DNA reads TGCGCCAGCAGCCCGCGCGGGGGGGGGATCAGCGAGCAGTACTTC.

The genes are TRBV28 and TRBJ1-2; D perhaps matches TRBD1 (5 bases). This CDR3 is 13 amino acids long. V dropped 3 bases and J dropped 2 bases, with 7 bases sitting between them. Germline assignment: CDR1 MDHEN and CDR2 SYDVKM. The CDR3 region is CASSLGRNYGYTF. CDR3 bases: TGTGCCAGCAGTTTGGGGCGGAACTATGGCTACACCTTC.

The rearrangement joins TRBV7-9 to TRBJ1-1, with 7 bases lining up with TRBD1. The CDR3 runs to 18 residues. Germline loops: CDR1 SEHNR, CDR2 FQNEAQ (reference sequence). V trimming: 7 bases; J trimming: 5 bases; junction bases outside the gene matches: 22. The CDR3 sequence is CASNVFAEKTGAVTEAFF. Written as DNA, the CDR3 is TGTGCCAGCAACGTATTTGCTGAAAAAACAGGGGCTGTAACTGAAGCTTTCTTT.

The chain has TRBV27 and TRBJ2-7; the match to TRBD2 covers 7 bases. Looked up from germline, CDR1 is MNHEY and CDR2 is SMNVEV (reference sequence). V trimming: 5 bases; J trimming: 4 bases; junction bases outside the gene matches: 14. The CDR3 spans 16 residues. The CDR3 nucleotides read TGTGCCAGCAGTGTCCGGGCCCCCGGACTAGGGTACGAGCAGTACTTC. Translation: CASSVRAPGLGYEQYF.

This chain uses TRBV2 with TRBJ1-1, with unresolved D. V lost 6 bases, J lost 0 bases, and 8 bases lay in between. Germline lookup yields CDR1 SNHLY and CDR2 FYNNEI. This CDR3 spans 13 amino acids. DNA of the CDR3: TGTGCCAGCAGCGTCGAGATGAACACTGAAGCTTTCTTT. Translating gives CASSVEMNTEAFF. Drawing the rest from reference TRBV2 and TRBJ1-1, the complete variable domain is EPEVTQTPSHQVTQMGQEVILRCVPISNHLYFYWYRQILGQKVEFLVSFYNNEISEKSEIFDDQFSVERPDGSNFTLKIRSTKLEDSAMYFCASSVEMNTEAFFGQGTRLTVV.

This chain links TRBV25-1 with TRBJ1-5, with 7 positions matching TRBD1. The junction had 3 bases not matched to a gene; V was cut back by 2 bases and J by 2 bases. CDR1 and CDR2 (germline): MGHDK, SYGVNS. There are 15 residues in the CDR3. The CDR3 DNA is TGTGCCAGCAGTGAAGACAGGGCCGGCAATCAGCCCCAGCATTTT. Its protein product is CASSEDRAGNQPQHF.

The chain has TRBV5-4 and TRBJ1-1; TRBD1 matches at 8 bases. V was pared by 4 bases and J by 5 bases, with 7 bases of the junction left unmatched. This CDR3 is 14 amino acids long. CDR1 is SGHNT and CDR2 is YYREEE in the germline V gene (reference sequence). This CDR3 reads CASSVYQGATEAFF. The CDR3 DNA follows: TGTGCCAGCAGCGTATACCAGGGGGCGACTGAAGCTTTCTTT.

The chain carries TRBV4-3 and TRBJ2-4; perhaps TRBD1 as D (6 bases). Germline CDR1 LGHNA, CDR2 YSLEER. The CDR3 loop spans 15 amino acids. V lost 0 bases, J lost 8 bases, and 14 bases lay in between. CDR3 residues: CASSQEGGRGDIQYF. The CDR3 nucleotides read TGCGCCAGCAGCCAAGAGGGTGGCAGGGGTGACATTCAGTACTTC.

The rearrangement uses TRBV15 and TRBJ1-5; no reliable D call. This CDR3 comprises 13 residues. Trimming removed 5 bases at V and 4 bases at J, with 9 bases between. CDR1 and CDR2 from the germline V gene are LNHNV and YYDKDF (reference sequence). CDR3 sequence reads: CATSSQKNQPQHF. CDR3 DNA: TGTGCCACCAGCTCTCAGAAGAATCAGCCCCAGCATTTT.

This sequence joins TRBV7-2 and TRBJ2-1, with 14 bases aligning to TRBD2. V trimming: 4 bases; J trimming: 2 bases; junction bases outside the gene matches: 1. Germline loops: CDR1 SGHTA, CDR2 FQGNSA. CDR3 length equals 16 residues. CDR3 DNA sequence: TGTGCCAGCAGCTCGACTAGCGGGGGGGCCTACAATGAGCAGTTCTTC. The encoded protein is CASSSTSGGAYNEQFF.